This T cell receptor beta chain was profiled in a study of T cells expressing NK-cell markers. TCRdb re-called the 5' RACE reads and gives one entry per CDR3 protein, without DNA. In total, the table holds some 500,000 distinct CDR3 sequences. CDR1 and CDR2 from the germline V gene are ENHRY and SYGVKD. This CDR3 has 16 amino acids. This TCR was recovered from a woman in her forties or fifties in good health. The chain joins TRBV10-3 to TRBJ2-1; there is no DNA to check the TCRdb D call of TRBD2. The sequenced material came from blood T cells: a sorted CD56 or NKG2C T cell subset, CD4+ or CD8+ T cells, or bulk PBMC T cells (not recorded which). This CDR3 is CAISESSGAFYNEQFF.